This TCR beta chain derives from a study of blood T cell repertoires in COVID-19. Whole-study context: Collection of acute and convalescent COVID-19 samples took place in the United States, Italy and Spain. T cells, B-cell-depleted T cells, or PBMCs provided the cDNA or gDNA that served as material.

Authors' methods: Scientists estimated how many nucleated cells there were by amplifying reference gene primers. Libraries were prepared by immunoSEQ multiplex PCR; TCRdb keeps only in-frame clonotypes and omits some of them. V and J calls plus clone size are reproduced from that table; the DNA served to infer D and trimming. This sample has 35,000 to 45,000 clones, with 70% to 90% found just once. Germline V CDR1 and CDR2: SGDLS, YYNGEE. V gave up 3 bases and J gave up 7 bases; unmatched junction bases: 15. This CDR3 has 16 residues. The clonotype was recovered from a human donor in a cohort sampled during active COVID-19. Source material: peripheral blood. The genes are TRBV9 and TRBJ1-1, with TRBD1 matching 7 bases. CDR3 region: CASSALLGGSKLEAFF. The DNA of the CDR3 is TGTGCCAGCAGCGCCCTCCTAGGGGGCAGTAAGCTTGAAGCTTTCTTT.